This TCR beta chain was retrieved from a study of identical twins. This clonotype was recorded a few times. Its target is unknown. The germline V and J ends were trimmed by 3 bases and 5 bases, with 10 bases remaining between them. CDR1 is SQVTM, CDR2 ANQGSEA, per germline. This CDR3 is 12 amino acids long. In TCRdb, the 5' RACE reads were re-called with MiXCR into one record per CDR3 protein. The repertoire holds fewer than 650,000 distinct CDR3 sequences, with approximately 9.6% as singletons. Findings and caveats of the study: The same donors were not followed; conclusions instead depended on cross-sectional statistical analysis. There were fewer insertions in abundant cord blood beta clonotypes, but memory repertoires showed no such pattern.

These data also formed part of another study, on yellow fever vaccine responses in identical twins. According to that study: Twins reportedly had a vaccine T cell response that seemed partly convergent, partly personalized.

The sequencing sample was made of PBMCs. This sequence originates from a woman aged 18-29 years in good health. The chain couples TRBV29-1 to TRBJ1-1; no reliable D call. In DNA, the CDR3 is TGCAGCGTTGACGCGGGTGAGACTGAAGCTTTCTTT. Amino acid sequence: CSVDAGETEAFF. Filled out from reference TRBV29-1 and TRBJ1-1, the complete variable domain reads SAVISQKPSRDICQRGTSLTIQCQVDSQVTMMFWYRQQPGQSLTLIATANQGSEATYESGFVIDKFPISRPNLTFSTLTVSNMSPEDSSIYLCSVDAGETEAFFGQGTRLTVV.